This entry lists 4 T cell receptor beta chains sequenced from one sample in a study of early T cells in non-severe SARS-CoV-2 infection. MiXCR, applied by TCRdb to the 5' RACE reads, yields one record per CDR3 protein. The table includes 70,000 or so distinct CDR3 sequences, 12% detected once. Input material: whole blood. These TCRs come from an adult who was a healthcare worker with PCR-confirmed SARS-CoV-2 infection or an uninfected control (not recorded which).

The CDR3: CSASGASGRVNNEQFF. The CDR3 bases are TGCAGTGCTTCCGGGGCTAGCGGGAGGGTAAACAATGAGCAGTTCTTC. V usage is TRBV20-1 and J usage is TRBJ2-1; TRBD2 aligns across 12 bases. The CDR3 runs 16 residues. Germline V gene data show CDR1 as DFQATT and CDR2 as SNEGSKA (reference sequence). With 5 bases clipped from V and 5 bases from J, the junction kept 10 bases outside the gene matches.

In this sample, this clonotype turned up many times. CDR3 in amino acids: CASNEDRENNYGYTF. The CDR3 nucleotides are TGTGCCAGCAATGAGGACAGGGAAAATAACTATGGCTACACCTTC. This sequence joins TRBV28 and TRBJ1-2; 8 nucleotides align to TRBD1. This CDR3 is built from 15 residues. Germline values: CDR1 MDHEN, CDR2 SYDVKM. V shed 7 bases and J 1 base; nucleotides not matched to a gene: 8.

This clonotype has a count of ten or more. The chain combines TRBV5-4 with TRBJ2-3; unclear D gene. V gave up 1 base and J gave up 6 bases, with 9 bases separating them. Looked up from germline, CDR1 is SGHNT and CDR2 is YYREEE (reference sequence). This CDR3 has 13 amino acids. The CDR3 nucleotides read TGTGCCAGCAGCTTGCCCGACCTGGATACGCAGTATTTT. Translation gives CASSLPDLDTQYF.

The table lists this clonotype with many counts. The chain employs TRBV7-2 and TRBJ2-1; 7 nucleotides align to TRBD2. J lost 6 bases, V lost 3 bases, and 8 bases had no gene match. This CDR3 is 15 amino acids long. Germline V CDR1 and CDR2: SGHTA, FQGNSA. The CDR3 is CASSFGGSLGNEQFF. In nucleotides, the CDR3 is TGTGCCAGCAGCTTTGGCGGGAGTTTAGGCAATGAGCAGTTCTTC.